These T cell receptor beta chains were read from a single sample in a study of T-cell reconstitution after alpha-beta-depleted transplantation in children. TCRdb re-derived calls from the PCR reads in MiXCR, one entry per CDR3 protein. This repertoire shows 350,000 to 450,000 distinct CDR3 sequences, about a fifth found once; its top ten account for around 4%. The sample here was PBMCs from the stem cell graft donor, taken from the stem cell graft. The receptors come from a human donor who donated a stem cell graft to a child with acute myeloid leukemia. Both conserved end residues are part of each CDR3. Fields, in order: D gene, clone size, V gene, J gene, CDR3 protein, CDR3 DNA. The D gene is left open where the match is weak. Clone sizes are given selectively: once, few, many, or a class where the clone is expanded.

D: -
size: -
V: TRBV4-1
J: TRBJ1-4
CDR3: CASSLAPGKGEKLFF
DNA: TGCGCCAGCAGCCTTGCCCCGGGGAAGGGCGAAAAACTGTTTTTT

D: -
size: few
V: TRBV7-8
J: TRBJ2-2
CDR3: CASSGQYSDTGELFF
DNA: TGTGCCAGCAGCGGACAGTATTCCGACACCGGGGAGCTGTTTTTT

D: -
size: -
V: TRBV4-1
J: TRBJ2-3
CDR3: CASSQFQRTDTQYF
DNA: TGCGCCAGCAGCCAATTCCAGAGGACAGATACGCAGTATTTT

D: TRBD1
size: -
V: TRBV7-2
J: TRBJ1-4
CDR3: CASSSGQGVDWDEKLFF
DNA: TGTGCCAGCAGCTCGGGACAGGGGGTTGATTGGGATGAAAAACTGTTTTTT

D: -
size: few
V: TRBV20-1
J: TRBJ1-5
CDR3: CSATGMLASNQPQHF
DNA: TGCAGTGCTACAGGGATGCTTGCTAGCAATCAGCCCCAGCATTTT

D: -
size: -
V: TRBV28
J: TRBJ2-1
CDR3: CASSLGDNNYNEQFF
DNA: TGTGCCAGCAGTTTGGGAGACAACAACTACAATGAGCAGTTCTTC

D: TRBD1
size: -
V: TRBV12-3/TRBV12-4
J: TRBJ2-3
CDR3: CASSLYGTGADTQYF
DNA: TGTGCCAGCAGTTTATACGGGACAGGGGCAGATACGCAGTATTTT

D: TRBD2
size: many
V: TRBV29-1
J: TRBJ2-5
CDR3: CSVEGGGRAETQYF
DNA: TGCAGCGTTGAAGGGGGCGGGAGGGCTGAGACCCAGTACTTC

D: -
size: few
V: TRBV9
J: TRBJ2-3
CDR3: CASSVERYTDTQYF
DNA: TGTGCCAGCAGCGTAGAGCGGTACACAGATACGCAGTATTTT

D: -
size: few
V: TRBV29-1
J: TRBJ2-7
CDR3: CSVGQMWSRSSYEQYF
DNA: TGCAGCGTTGGGCAGATGTGGTCCCGAAGCTCCTACGAGCAGTACTTC

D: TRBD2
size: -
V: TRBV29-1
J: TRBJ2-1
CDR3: CSVGNSGRLHEQFF
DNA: TGCAGCGTTGGTAATAGCGGGAGATTACATGAGCAGTTCTTC

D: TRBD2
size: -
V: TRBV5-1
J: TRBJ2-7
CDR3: CASAVSGRAYEQYF
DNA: TGCGCCAGCGCCGTTAGCGGGAGGGCCTACGAGCAGTACTTC

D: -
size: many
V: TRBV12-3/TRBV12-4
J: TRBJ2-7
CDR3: CASRANSGYEQYF
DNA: TGTGCCAGCAGGGCTAATTCGGGGTACGAGCAGTACTTC

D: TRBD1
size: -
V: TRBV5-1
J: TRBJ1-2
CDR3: CASSSDRGPKSGDNGYTF
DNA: TGCGCCAGCAGCTCCGACAGGGGCCCGAAATCGGGAGATAATGGCTACACCTTC

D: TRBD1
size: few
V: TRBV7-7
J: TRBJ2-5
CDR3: CASSSLTGVGETQYF
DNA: TGTGCTAGCAGCTCGCTAACAGGGGTTGGAGAGACCCAGTACTTC

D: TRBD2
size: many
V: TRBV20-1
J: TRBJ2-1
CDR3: CSAPTSGIRNEQFF
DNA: TGCAGTGCACCGACTAGCGGGATCCGCAATGAGCAGTTCTTC

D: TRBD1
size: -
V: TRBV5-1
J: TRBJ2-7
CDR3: CASSLEDRGGYEQYF
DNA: TGCGCCAGCAGCTTGGAAGACAGGGGGGGCTACGAGCAGTACTTC

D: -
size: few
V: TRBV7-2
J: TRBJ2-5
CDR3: CASSRGEYETQYF
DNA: TGTGCCAGCAGCCGCGGGGAATACGAGACCCAGTACTTC